The rows below give T cell receptor beta chains drawn from one sample of a study of post-analysis software for immune sequencing data. One entry per CDR3 protein results from TCRdb running MiXCR on the PCR reads. The sample gives roughly 800,000 distinct CDR3 sequences, approximately 50% of which show up once; under 6% is in the top ten. Specimen: blood. The receptors come from a girl between 10 and 17 years old with multiple sclerosis. Each CDR3 is given with its conserved first and last residue. The D gene is left open where the match is weak. Rows may omit the clone size; those that give it use once, few, many or a size class.

J | size | D | V | CDR3 | DNA
TRBJ1-1 | once | TRBD1 | TRBV11-2 | CASSSPGQGGGEAFF | TGTGCCAGCAGCTCCCCGGGACAGGGGGGAGGTGAAGCTTTCTTT
TRBJ2-5 | once | TRBD2 | TRBV20-1 | CSASTWSGEWETQYF | TGCAGTGCTAGTACATGGAGCGGGGAGTGGGAGACCCAGTACTTC
TRBJ2-7 | - | TRBD2 | TRBV27 | CASSSTSGSRYEQYF | TGTGCCAGCAGTTCAACTAGCGGGAGTCGCTACGAGCAGTACTTC
TRBJ2-7 | few | TRBD2 | TRBV7-9 | CASSLVPGTSSYEQYF | TGTGCCAGCAGCTTAGTGCCCGGGACTAGCTCCTACGAGCAGTACTTC
TRBJ1-1 | few | - | TRBV4-1 | CASSQKGGGAEAFF | TGCGCCAGCAGCCAAAAAGGTGGGGGGGCTGAAGCTTTCTTT
TRBJ2-1 | few | - | TRBV10-3 | CAISESTGRNEQFF | TGTGCCATCAGTGAGTCGACAGGGAGGAATGAGCAGTTCTTC
TRBJ2-5 | - | - | TRBV7-8 | CASSLSRADQETQYF | TGTGCCAGCAGCTTAAGTAGGGCAGACCAAGAGACCCAGTACTTC
TRBJ2-3 | few | TRBD2 | TRBV6-5 | CASSSLTVIGGRVSQYF | TGTGCCAGCAGTTCTCTTACGGTTATCGGCGGGAGGGTTTCACAGTATTTT
TRBJ2-1 | few | - | TRBV4-1 | CASSQEVGSTYNEQFF | TGCGCCAGCAGCCAAGAGGTGGGCAGTACCTACAATGAGCAGTTCTTC
TRBJ2-1 | - | TRBD2 | TRBV5-5 | CASSGRLAGDYEQFF | TGTGCCAGCAGCGGGCGACTAGCGGGAGATTATGAGCAGTTCTTC
TRBJ2-7 | - | - | TRBV12-3/TRBV12-4 | CASSLITGTYEQYF | TGTGCCAGCAGTTTAATTACAGGCACCTACGAGCAGTACTTC
TRBJ2-7 | few | - | TRBV6-5 | CASRRETADEQYF | TGTGCCAGCAGAAGGGAGACAGCTGACGAGCAGTACTTC
TRBJ2-1 | few | - | TRBV29-1 | CSVVAGGNEQFF | TGCAGCGTTGTCGCAGGAGGGAATGAGCAGTTCTTC
TRBJ1-2 | - | - | TRBV29-1 | CSVGFGLKRDYGYTF | TGCAGCGTAGGCTTCGGGCTAAAAAGGGACTATGGCTACACCTTC
TRBJ2-7 | - | TRBD2 | TRBV15 | CATSRDTSGRNEQYF | TGTGCCACCAGCAGAGATACTAGCGGGAGGAACGAGCAGTACTTC
TRBJ2-7 | few | TRBD1 | TRBV6-1 | CASRDRVAYEQYF | TGTGCCAGCAGGGACAGGGTTGCCTACGAGCAGTACTTC
TRBJ2-1 | - | - | TRBV5-1 | CASSPTDSYNEQFF | TGCGCCAGCAGCCCGACCGATTCATACAATGAGCAGTTCTTC
TRBJ2-7 | few | - | TRBV12-5 | CASGGTRGAYEQYF | TGTGCTAGTGGAGGGACACGGGGGGCCTACGAGCAGTACTTC
TRBJ2-7 | few | - | TRBV2 | CANSRGRGAVPYEQYF | TGTGCCAACTCGCGAGGCAGGGGCGCGGTCCCCTACGAGCAGTACTTC
TRBJ1-5 | - | TRBD1 | TRBV12-3/TRBV12-4 | CASSHRGREPQHF | TGTGCCAGCAGCCACAGGGGGCGAGAGCCCCAGCATTTT
TRBJ1-1 | - | - | TRBV29-1 | CSVEDRVSTEAFF | TGCAGCGTTGAAGATCGTGTGAGCACTGAAGCTTTCTTT
TRBJ2-7 | - | TRBD1 | TRBV14 | CASRKTGGASYEQYF | TGTGCCAGCAGGAAAACAGGGGGCGCATCCTACGAGCAGTACTTC
TRBJ2-7 | - | - | TRBV14 | CASSQVGLKPYEQYF | TGTGCCAGCAGCCAAGTGGGGTTAAAACCCTACGAGCAGTACTTC
TRBJ2-3 | - | TRBD2 | TRBV20-1 | CSVLAGGGDTQYF | TGCAGTGTACTAGCGGGAGGCGGGGATACGCAGTATTTT
TRBJ2-3 | - | - | TRBV6-6 | CASTKAGTDTQYF | TGTGCCAGCACAAAAGCGGGCACAGATACGCAGTATTTT
TRBJ1-1 | - | - | TRBV6-5 | CASSYLRYTEAFF | TGTGCCAGCAGTTACTTAAGGTACACTGAAGCTTTCTTT
TRBJ2-5 | - | - | TRBV21-1 | CASSKEGGVLKTQYF | TGTGCCAGCAGCAAAGAGGGTGGGGTGCTGAAGACCCAGTACTTC
TRBJ1-6 | few | - | TRBV20-1 | CSARLGAANSPLHF | TGCAGTGCTAGGCTGGGGGCGGCCAATTCACCCCTCCACTTT
TRBJ2-5 | few | TRBD2 | TRBV20-1 | CSARDANFGTREQETQYF | TGCAGTGCTAGAGATGCCAACTTCGGGACTAGGGAACAAGAGACCCAGTACTTC
TRBJ1-1 | - | - | TRBV20-1 | CSASRIGANTEAFF | TGCAGTGCTAGTCGTATTGGAGCGAACACTGAAGCTTTCTTT
TRBJ2-3 | - | TRBD2 | TRBV6-1 | CAIRTGGRRLDTQYF | TGTGCCATTCGTACTGGCGGGAGAAGGTTAGATACGCAGTATTTT
TRBJ2-3 | - | TRBD2 | TRBV5-1 | CASSSLTSGIADTQYF | TGCGCCAGCAGCTCTCTGACTAGCGGGATCGCAGATACGCAGTATTTT
TRBJ2-5 | - | - | TRBV21-1 | CASSILRGTKETQYF | TGTGCCAGCAGCATCCTCCGGGGGACCAAAGAGACCCAGTACTTC
TRBJ2-7 | - | TRBD1 | TRBV7-9 | CASSQGQDLPEQYF | TGTGCCAGCAGCCAGGGACAGGATTTACCCGAGCAGTACTTC